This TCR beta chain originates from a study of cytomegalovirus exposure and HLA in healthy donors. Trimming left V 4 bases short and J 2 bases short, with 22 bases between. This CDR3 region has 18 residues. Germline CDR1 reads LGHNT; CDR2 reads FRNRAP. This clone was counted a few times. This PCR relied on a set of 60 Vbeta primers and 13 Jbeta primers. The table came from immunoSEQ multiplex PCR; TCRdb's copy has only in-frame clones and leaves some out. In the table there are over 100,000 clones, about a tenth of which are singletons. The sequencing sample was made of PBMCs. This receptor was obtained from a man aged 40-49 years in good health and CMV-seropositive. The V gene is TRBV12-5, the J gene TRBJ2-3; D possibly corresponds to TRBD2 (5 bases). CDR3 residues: CASGWRLAATTYTDTQYF. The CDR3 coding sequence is TGTGCTAGTGGTTGGCGCCTAGCAGCCACTACCTACACAGATACGCAGTATTTT.